This T cell receptor beta chain stems from a study of beta chain features in type 1 diabetes. This clone was detected many times. The study reverse transcribed the entire isolated RNA, so it sequenced expressed TCRB transcripts. The data were produced by immunoSEQ multiplex PCR, yet TCRdb's version contains in-frame clones alone and is incomplete. The sample yields 350,000 to 450,000 clones, roughly 13% seen once. The CDR3 has 15 residues. The germline V and J ends were trimmed by 0 bases and 0 bases, with 7 bases remaining between them. From germline, CDR1 is SGDLS and CDR2 YYNGEE. The sequence came from a man aged 25 to 40 in good health. The chain couples TRBV9 to TRBJ2-1; no firm D call. Material: naive CD4+ T cells from blood. The CDR3, as DNA: TGTGCCAGCAGCGTAGTAGTTGGCTCCTACAATGAGCAGTTCTTC. Protein product: CASSVVVGSYNEQFF.